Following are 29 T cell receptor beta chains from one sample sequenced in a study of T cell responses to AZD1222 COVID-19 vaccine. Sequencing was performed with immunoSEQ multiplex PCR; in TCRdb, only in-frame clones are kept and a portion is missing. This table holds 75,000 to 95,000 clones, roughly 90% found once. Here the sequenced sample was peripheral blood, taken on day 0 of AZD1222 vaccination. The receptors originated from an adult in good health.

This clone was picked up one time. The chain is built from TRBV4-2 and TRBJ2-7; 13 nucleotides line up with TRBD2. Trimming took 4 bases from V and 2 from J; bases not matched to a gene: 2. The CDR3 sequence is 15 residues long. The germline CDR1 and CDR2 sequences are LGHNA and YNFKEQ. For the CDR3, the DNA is TGTGCCAGCAGCCGGACTAGCGGGGGAACCTACGAGCAGTACTTC. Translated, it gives CASSRTSGGTYEQYF.

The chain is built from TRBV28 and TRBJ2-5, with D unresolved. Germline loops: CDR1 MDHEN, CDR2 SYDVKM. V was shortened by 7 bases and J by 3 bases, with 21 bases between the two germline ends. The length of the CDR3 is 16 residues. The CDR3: CASTQQRQFGKETQYF. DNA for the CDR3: TGTGCCAGCACCCAACAAAGGCAGTTCGGAAAAGAGACCCAGTACTTC.

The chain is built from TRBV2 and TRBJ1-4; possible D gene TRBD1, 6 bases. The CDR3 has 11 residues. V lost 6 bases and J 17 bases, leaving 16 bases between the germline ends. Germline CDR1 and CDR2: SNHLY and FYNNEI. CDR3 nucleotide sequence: TGTGCCAGCAGGTGGGACAACCATCCATTTTTT. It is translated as CASRWDNHPFF.

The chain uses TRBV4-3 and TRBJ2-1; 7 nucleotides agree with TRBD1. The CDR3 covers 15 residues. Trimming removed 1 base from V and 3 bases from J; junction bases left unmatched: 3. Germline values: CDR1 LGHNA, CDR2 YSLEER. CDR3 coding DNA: TGCGCCAGCAGCCAAGCCGGGACAGACTACAATGAGCAGTTCTTC. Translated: CASSQAGTDYNEQFF.

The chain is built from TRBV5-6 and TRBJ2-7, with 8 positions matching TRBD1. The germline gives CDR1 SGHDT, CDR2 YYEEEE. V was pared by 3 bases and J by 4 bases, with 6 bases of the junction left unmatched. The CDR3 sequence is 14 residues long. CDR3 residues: CASSSRTGNYEQYF. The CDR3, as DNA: TGTGCCAGCAGCTCACGGACAGGGAATTACGAGCAGTACTTC. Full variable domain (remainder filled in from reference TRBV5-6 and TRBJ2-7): DAGVTQSPTHLIKTRGQQVTLRCSPKSGHDTVSWYQQALGQGPQFIFQYYEEEERQRGNFPDRFSGHQFPNYSSELNVNALLLGDSALYLCASSSRTGNYEQYFGPGTRLTVT.

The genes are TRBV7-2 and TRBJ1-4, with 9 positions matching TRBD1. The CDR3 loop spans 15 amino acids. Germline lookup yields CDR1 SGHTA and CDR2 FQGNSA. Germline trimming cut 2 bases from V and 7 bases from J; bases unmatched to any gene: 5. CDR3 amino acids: CASSLTGGGGEKLFF. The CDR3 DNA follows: TGTGCCAGCAGCTTAACAGGGGGCGGAGGTGAAAAACTGTTTTTT.

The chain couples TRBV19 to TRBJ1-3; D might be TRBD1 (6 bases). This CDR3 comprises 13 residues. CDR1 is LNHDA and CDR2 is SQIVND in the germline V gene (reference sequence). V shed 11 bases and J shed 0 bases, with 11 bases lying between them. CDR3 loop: CAAQDSSGNTIYF. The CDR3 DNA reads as TGTGCCGCCCAGGACAGCTCTGGAAACACCATATATTTT.

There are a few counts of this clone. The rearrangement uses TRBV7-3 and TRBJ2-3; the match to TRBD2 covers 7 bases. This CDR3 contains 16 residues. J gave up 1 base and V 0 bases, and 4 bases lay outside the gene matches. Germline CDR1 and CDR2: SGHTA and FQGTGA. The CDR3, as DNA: TGTGCCAGCAGCTTAACGGTCGCGGGGGGCACAGATACGCAGTATTTT. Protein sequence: CASSLTVAGGTDTQYF.

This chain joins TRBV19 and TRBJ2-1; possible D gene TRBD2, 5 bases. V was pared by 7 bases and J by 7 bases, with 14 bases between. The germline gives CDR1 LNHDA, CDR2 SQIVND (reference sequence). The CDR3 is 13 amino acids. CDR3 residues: CASTPGGVNEQFF. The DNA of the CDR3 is TGTGCCAGTACGCCAGGAGGCGTAAATGAGCAGTTCTTC.

CDR3 DNA: TGCAGCGTTGAAGAAGATCCGGGACAGGGTGTTAACTATGGCTACACCTTC. Its translation: CSVEEDPGQGVNYGYTF. The chain recombines TRBV29-1 with TRBJ1-2; 9 nucleotides align to TRBD1. This CDR3 is 17 amino acids long. With V trimmed by 0 bases and J by 1 base, 9 bases remained unmatched. Germline loops: CDR1 SQVTM, CDR2 ANQGSEA.

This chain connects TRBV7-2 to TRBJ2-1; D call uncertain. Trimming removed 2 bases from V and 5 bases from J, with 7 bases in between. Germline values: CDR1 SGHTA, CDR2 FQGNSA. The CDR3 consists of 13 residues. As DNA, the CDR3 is TGTGCCAGCAGCTTAACCCTTAACAATGAGCAGTTCTTC. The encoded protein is CASSLTLNNEQFF. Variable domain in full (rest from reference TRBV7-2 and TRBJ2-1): GAGVSQSPSNKVTEKGKDVELRCDPISGHTALYWYRQSLGQGLEFLIYFQGNSAPDKSGLPSDRFSAERTGGSVSTLTIQRTQQEDSAVYLCASSLTLNNEQFFGPGTRLTVL.

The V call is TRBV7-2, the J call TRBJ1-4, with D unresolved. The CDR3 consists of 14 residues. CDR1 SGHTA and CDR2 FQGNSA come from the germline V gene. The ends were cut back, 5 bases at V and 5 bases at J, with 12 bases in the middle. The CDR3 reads CASSPDIVNEKLFF. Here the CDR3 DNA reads TGTGCCAGCAGCCCCGACATAGTGAATGAAAAACTGTTTTTT.

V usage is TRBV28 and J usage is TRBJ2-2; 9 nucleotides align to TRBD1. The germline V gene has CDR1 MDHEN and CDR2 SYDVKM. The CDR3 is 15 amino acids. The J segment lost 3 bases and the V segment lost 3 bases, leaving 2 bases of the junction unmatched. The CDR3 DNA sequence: TGTGCCAGCAGTTTTGGGACAGGGTACACCGGGGAGCTGTTTTTT. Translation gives CASSFGTGYTGELFF.

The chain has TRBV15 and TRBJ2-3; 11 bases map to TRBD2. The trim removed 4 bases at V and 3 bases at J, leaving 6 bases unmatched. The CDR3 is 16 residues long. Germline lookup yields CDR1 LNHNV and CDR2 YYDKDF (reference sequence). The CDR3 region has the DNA TGTGCCACCAGCACACGACTAGCGGGATTTACAGATACGCAGTATTTT. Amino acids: CATSTRLAGFTDTQYF.

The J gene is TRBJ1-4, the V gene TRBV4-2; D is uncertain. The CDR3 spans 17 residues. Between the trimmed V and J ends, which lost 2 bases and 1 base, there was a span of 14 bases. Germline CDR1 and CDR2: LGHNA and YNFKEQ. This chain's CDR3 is CASSQFTGRKTNEKLFF. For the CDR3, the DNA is TGTGCCAGCAGCCAATTCACTGGGCGAAAAACTAATGAAAAACTGTTTTTT.

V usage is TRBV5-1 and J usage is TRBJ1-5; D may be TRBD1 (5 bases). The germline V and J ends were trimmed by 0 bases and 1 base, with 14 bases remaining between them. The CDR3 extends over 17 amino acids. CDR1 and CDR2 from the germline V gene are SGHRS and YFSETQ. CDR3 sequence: CASSLDSGSLSNQPQHF. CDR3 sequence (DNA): TGCGCCAGCAGCTTGGATTCAGGGAGTCTGAGCAATCAGCCCCAGCATTTT.

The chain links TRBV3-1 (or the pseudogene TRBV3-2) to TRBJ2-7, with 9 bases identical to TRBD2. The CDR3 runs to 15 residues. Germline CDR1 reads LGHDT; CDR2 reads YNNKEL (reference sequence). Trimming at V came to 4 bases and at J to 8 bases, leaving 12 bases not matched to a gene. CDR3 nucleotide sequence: TGTGCCAGCAGCCCCTCGCGGGAGGGCCCTCGACAGCAGTACTTC. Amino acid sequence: CASSPSREGPRQQYF.

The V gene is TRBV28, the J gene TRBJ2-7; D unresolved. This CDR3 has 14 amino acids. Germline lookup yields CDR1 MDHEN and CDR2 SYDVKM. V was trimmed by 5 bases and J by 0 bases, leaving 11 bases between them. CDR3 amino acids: CASSLDTHSYEQYF. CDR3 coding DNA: TGTGCCAGCAGTCTTGACACCCACTCCTACGAGCAGTACTTC.

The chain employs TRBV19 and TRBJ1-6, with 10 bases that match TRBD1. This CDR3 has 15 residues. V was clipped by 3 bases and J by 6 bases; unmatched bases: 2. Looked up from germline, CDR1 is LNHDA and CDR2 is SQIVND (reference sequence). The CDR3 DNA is TGTGCCAGTAGTATCGGGACAGGGGTTAATTCACCCCTCCACTTT. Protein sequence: CASSIGTGVNSPLHF.

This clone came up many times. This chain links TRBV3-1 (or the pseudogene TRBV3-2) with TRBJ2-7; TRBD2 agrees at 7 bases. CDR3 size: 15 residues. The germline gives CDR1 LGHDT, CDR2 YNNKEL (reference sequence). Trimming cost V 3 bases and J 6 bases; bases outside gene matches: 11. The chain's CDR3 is CASSHGGGIASEQYF. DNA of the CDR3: TGTGCCAGCAGCCACGGGGGAGGGATTGCCTCCGAGCAGTACTTC.

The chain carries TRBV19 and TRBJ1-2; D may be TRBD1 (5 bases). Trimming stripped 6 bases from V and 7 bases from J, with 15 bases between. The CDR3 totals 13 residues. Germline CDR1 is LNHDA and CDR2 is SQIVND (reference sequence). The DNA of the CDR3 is TGTGCCAGTAGGCTGGGACGGTCTGGTGGCTACACCTTC. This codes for CASRLGRSGGYTF.

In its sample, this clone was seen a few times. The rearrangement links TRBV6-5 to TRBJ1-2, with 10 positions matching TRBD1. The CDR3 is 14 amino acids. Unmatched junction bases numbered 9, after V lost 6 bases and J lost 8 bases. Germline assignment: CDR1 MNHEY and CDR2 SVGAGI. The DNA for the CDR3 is TGTGCCAGCAGCAGACAGGGGGCATCGGGAGGCTACACCTTC. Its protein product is CASSRQGASGGYTF.

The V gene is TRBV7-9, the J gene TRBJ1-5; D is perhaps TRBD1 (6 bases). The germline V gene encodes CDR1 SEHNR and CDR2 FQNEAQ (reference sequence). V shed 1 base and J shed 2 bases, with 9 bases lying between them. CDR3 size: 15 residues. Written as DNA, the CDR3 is TGTGCCAGCAGCTTAGTGGGGGCGGGCAATCAGCCCCAGCATTTT. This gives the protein CASSLVGAGNQPQHF.

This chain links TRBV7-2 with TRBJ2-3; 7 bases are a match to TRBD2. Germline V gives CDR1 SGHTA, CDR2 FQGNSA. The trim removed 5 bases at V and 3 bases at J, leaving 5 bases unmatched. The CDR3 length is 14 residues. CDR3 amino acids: CASSAGDFTDTQYF. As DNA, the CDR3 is TGTGCCAGCAGCGCGGGGGACTTTACAGATACGCAGTATTTT.

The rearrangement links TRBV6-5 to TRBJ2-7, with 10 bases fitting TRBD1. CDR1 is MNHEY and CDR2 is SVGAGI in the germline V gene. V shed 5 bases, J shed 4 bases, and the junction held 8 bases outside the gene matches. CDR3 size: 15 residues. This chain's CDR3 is CASSKIGTGVYEQYF. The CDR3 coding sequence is TGTGCCAGCAGTAAAATAGGGACAGGGGTGTACGAGCAGTACTTC.

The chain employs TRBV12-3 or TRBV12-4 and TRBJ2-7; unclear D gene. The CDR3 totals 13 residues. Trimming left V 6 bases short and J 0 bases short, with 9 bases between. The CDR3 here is CASRPGPSYEQYF. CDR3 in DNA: TGTGCCAGCAGGCCGGGTCCCTCCTACGAGCAGTACTTC.

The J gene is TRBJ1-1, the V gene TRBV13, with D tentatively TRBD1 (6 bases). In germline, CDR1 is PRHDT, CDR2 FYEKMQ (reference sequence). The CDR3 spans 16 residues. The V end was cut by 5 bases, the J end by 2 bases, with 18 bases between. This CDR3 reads CASSPRQTGLNTEAFF. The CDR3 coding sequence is TGTGCCAGCAGCCCTAGACAGACAGGCCTCAACACTGAAGCTTTCTTT.

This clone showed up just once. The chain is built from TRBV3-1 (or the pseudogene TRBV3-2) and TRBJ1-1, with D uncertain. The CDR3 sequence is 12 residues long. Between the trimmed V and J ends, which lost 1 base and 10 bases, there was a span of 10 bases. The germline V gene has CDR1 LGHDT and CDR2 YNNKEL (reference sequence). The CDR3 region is CASSQGASGAFF. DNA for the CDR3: TGTGCCAGCAGCCAAGGGGCGTCCGGAGCTTTCTTT.

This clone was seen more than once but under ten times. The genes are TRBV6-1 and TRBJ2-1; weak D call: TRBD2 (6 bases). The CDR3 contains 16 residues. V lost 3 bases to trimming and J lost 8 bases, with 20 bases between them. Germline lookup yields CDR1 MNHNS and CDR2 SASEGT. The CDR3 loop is CASSERDPAPPYEQFF. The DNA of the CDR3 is TGTGCCAGCAGTGAGCGGGATCCAGCCCCACCTTATGAGCAGTTCTTC.